The clone carrying this TCR beta chain was detected ten times or more. The antigen remains undetermined. This record belongs to a study of neurological immune-mediated disorders. Findings and limits, study-wide: The level of TCR clonal expansion was highest in patients with HTLV-1-associated myelopathy and lowest in multiple sclerosis, where it fell below the level seen in healthy controls. Private repertoires in all groups were suggested, as expanded clones shared no CDR3 amino acid sequences across subjects.

Germline values: CDR1 LGHNA, CDR2 YSLEER. V dropped 2 bases and J dropped 5; count of bases not matched to a gene: 8. This CDR3 is 16 amino acids long. Time point indicated: longitudinal time-point 2. With 10-nucleotide random UMIs included, cDNA was synthesized by 5'RACE. Using its own MiXCR run on the 5' RACE reads, TCRdb lists one record per CDR3 protein. The table has roughly 48,000 distinct CDR3 sequences, approximately 14% seen once. The sequencing sample was made of PBMCs. This clonotype was sampled from a male donor with HTLV-1-associated myelopathy (HAM/TSP). V gene TRBV4-3 combines with J gene TRBJ2-5; 10 bases are shared with TRBD2. DNA of the CDR3: TGCGCCAGCAGCCAATTCATAGCGGGGGGACGGGAGACCCAGTACTTC. Translated, it gives CASSQFIAGGRETQYF.